Sequencing of this TCR beta chain was carried out in a study of CD8 T cells in ankylosing spondylitis. TCRdb reprocessed the 5' RACE reads with MiXCR, giving one entry per CDR3 protein. The data contain hundreds of thousands of distinct CDR3 sequences, over 7% of them singletons. This clonotype was seen only a few times. Its antigen is still unknown. Study-wide points: CD8+ disease-linked clones were present at relatively low frequencies in blood. There was reportedly significant enrichment of clones that were disease-linked in matched ankylosing spondylitis synovial fluid.

V was clipped by 5 bases and J by 0 bases; unmatched bases: 17. The CDR3 length is 21 residues. Germline V gene lookup returns CDR1 KGHDR and CDR2 SFDVKD. The sequenced sample consisted of blood, either unsorted or a sorted T cell fraction (not recorded which). This receptor was obtained from a female donor with ankylosing spondylitis or in good health (not recorded which). The chain is built from TRBV24-1 and TRBJ2-1; 11 bases map to TRBD2. The CDR3 bases are TGTGCCACCAGTGGGCCCCCAGCAATCCTAGCGGGGGGTAGCTCCTACAATGAGCAGTTCTTC. Amino acids: CATSGPPAILAGGSSYNEQFF.